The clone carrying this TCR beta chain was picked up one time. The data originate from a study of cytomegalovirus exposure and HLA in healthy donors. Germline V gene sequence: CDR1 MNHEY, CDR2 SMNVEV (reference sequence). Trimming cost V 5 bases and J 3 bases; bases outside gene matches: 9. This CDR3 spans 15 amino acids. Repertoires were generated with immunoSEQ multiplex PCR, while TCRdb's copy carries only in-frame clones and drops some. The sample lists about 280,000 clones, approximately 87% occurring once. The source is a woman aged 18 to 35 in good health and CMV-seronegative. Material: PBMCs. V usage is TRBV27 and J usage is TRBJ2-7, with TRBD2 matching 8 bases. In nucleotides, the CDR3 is TGTGCCAGCAGTCGCCGTGGCGGGGGGCTCTACGAGCAGTACTTC. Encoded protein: CASSRRGGGLYEQYF.